This TCR beta chain was retrieved from a study of OX40 agonist ivuxolimab in advanced cancers. Study information: With ivuxolimab, an agonistic anti-OX40 (CD134) antibody, patients were treated. Patient treatment consisted of intravenous ivuxolimab administration every 2 weeks at 0.01 to 10 mg/kg. Partial responses were achieved by three patients: one hepatocellular carcinoma, two cutaneous melanoma.

Overall study findings and caveats: At doses 0.1 to 3.0 mg/kg, CD4+ and CD8+ clones expanded.

Measured with immunoSEQ multiplex PCR; TCRdb has only the in-frame clones, and not every one. The sample carries 65,000 to 90,000 clones, approximately 84% recorded once. This clone was detected only once. The antigen remains undetermined. Germline CDR1 and CDR2: KGHSH and LQKENI. CDR3 length equals 14 residues. V was clipped by 3 bases and J by 3 bases, with 12 bases between them. The clonotype comes from an adult with an advanced solid tumor such as melanoma, head and neck, liver or kidney cancer. The sample was CD4+ or CD8+ T cells sorted from blood, taken in a trial of the OX40 agonist ivuxolimab. This chain uses TRBV18 with TRBJ2-7; D possibly corresponds to TRBD2 (5 bases). The CDR3 spells CASSPSMGSYEQYV. DNA for the CDR3: TGTGCCAGCTCACCGAGCATGGGGAGCTACGAGCAGTACGTC.